Shown below are 10 T cell receptor beta chains from a single sample sequenced in a study of cytomegalovirus exposure and HLA in healthy donors (dated 2017 in TCRdb). The receptor library was made with the immunoSEQ multiplex PCR assay. TCRdb re-hosts the immuneACCESS table, in-frame sequences only. Its copies lack some clones; in the studies checked, an unresolved V gene accounts for under half of them, and the cause for the rest is not known. The sample table records roughly 250,000 clones; about 87% of these occur just once. The ten largest make up 2.6% of the sample. Sequencing used PBMCs. The receptor set was obtained from a man aged 18 to 30 in good health and CMV-seronegative.

J is TRBJ1-2 and V is TRBV6-1; D ambiguous. The CDR3 length is 13 residues. Germline V lookup: CDR1 MNHNS, CDR2 SASEGT. V was shortened by 5 bases and J by 2 bases, with 9 bases between the two germline ends. The CDR3 nucleotides are TGTGCCAGCAGTCTGGAGCAGAACTATGGCTACACCTTC. It translates to CASSLEQNYGYTF.

The chain joins TRBV6-5 to TRBJ1-2, with D possibly being TRBD1 (6 bases). Germline loops: CDR1 MNHEY, CDR2 SVGAGI. V was pared by 7 bases and J by 8 bases, with 14 bases between. This CDR3 has 12 residues. The CDR3 spells CASTLTGFGYTF. The CDR3 coding sequence is TGTGCCAGCACTCTGACAGGATTCGGCTACACCTTC.

This clone was recorded a few times. The chain carries TRBV6-5 and TRBJ1-5; D not resolved. Germline CDR1 reads MNHEY; CDR2 reads SVGAGI. The CDR3 length is 13 residues. Between the trimmed V and J ends, which lost 9 bases and 6 bases, there was a span of 15 bases. CDR3 in amino acids: CASSPPRGQPQHF. The CDR3 DNA reads TGTGCCAGTAGCCCCCCCCGGGGTCAGCCCCAGCATTTT.

Concerning this clone itself: The same CDR3 arises from other DNA sequences in this sample as well. The chain is built from TRBV6-5 and TRBJ1-1; D may be TRBD1 (6 bases). Germline V gene lookup returns CDR1 MNHEY and CDR2 SVGAGI. Trimming took 0 bases from V and 1 from J, leaving 6 bases between them. This CDR3 is 14 amino acids long. The CDR3 coding sequence is TGTGCCAGCAGTTACTCAGGGGGGAACACTGAAGCTTTCTTT. This translates into CASSYSGGNTEAFF.

The chain couples TRBV25-1 to TRBJ2-4; a possible D gene is TRBD1 (6 bases). Germline loops: CDR1 MGHDK, CDR2 SYGVNS. This CDR3 is 14 amino acids long. Trimming stripped 7 bases from V and 0 bases from J, with 10 bases between. Here the CDR3 DNA reads TGTGCCAGCACCGCCAGGGGAGCCAAAAACATTCAGTACTTC. It translates to CASTARGAKNIQYF.

The genes are TRBV18 and TRBJ2-4; maybe TRBD1 (6 bases). Germline assignment: CDR1 KGHSH and CDR2 LQKENI. Trimming cost V 5 bases and J 7 bases, with 12 bases left between them. This CDR3 region has 13 residues. Here the CDR3 DNA reads TGTGCCAGCTCAGAAACAGGGTCCAACATTCAGTACTTC. Amino acids: CASSETGSNIQYF.

This clone was seen once. This chain connects TRBV28 to TRBJ2-5; 7 positions agree with TRBD2. CDR1 and CDR2 (germline): MDHEN, SYDVKM. With V trimmed by 5 bases and J by 10 bases, 16 bases remained unmatched. The CDR3 is 15 residues long. The DNA of the CDR3 is TGTGCCAGCAGTACAAGGTGGGGGGACGAGCGGGGCCAGTACTTC. Its protein is CASSTRWGDERGQYF.

V is TRBV13 and J is TRBJ2-1, with D perhaps matching TRBD2 (6 bases). V shed 3 bases and J shed 3 bases, with 12 bases lying between them. Germline-derived CDR1 and CDR2 are PRHDT and FYEKMQ (reference sequence). The CDR3 extends over 15 amino acids. The CDR3 loop is CASSFGGGVYNEQFF. In nucleotides, the CDR3 is TGTGCCAGCAGCTTCGGGGGAGGCGTCTACAATGAGCAGTTCTTC.

The chain recombines TRBV6-5 with TRBJ1-1, with D tentatively TRBD1 (5 bases). The V end was cut by 4 bases, the J end by 3 bases, with 9 bases between. The CDR3 is made up of 13 amino acids. Germline CDR1 MNHEY, CDR2 SVGAGI. CDR3 bases: TGTGCCAGCAGTTCCGGGACTTACACTGAAGCTTTCTTT. Its protein is CASSSGTYTEAFF.

The rearrangement links TRBV7-2 to TRBJ2-7; D unclear. The CDR3 is 15 amino acids. Germline V gene sequence: CDR1 SGHTA, CDR2 FQGNSA. The germline V and J ends were trimmed by 2 bases and 0 bases, with 11 bases remaining between them. The CDR3, as DNA: TGTGCCAGCAGCTTAAGATCGGAGTTCTCCTACGAGCAGTACTTC. Translating it yields CASSLRSEFSYEQYF. The entire variable domain, with the rest obtained from reference TRBV7-2 and TRBJ2-7, is as follows: GAGVSQSPSNKVTEKGKDVELRCDPISGHTALYWYRQSLGQGLEFLIYFQGNSAPDKSGLPSDRFSAERTGGSVSTLTIQRTQQEDSAVYLCASSLRSEFSYEQYFGPGTRLTVT.